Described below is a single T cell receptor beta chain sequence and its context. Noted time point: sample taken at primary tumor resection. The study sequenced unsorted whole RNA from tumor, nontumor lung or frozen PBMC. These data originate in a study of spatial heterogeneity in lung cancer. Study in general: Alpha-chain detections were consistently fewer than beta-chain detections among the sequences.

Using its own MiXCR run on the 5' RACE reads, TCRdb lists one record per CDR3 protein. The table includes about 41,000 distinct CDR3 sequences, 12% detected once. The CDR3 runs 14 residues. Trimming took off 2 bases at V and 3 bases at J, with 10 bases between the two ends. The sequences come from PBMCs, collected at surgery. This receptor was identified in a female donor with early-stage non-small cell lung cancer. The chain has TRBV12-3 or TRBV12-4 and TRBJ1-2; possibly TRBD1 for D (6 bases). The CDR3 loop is CASSLWGQDYGYTF. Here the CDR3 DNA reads TGTGCCAGCAGTTTATGGGGGCAGGACTATGGCTACACCTTC.